This entry concerns a single T cell receptor beta chain. The target antigen is unknown. The sample originates from a study of shared clonotypes between healthy human individuals. As for the study in general: A couple of women and a few men aged 18 to 49 served as donors. Regarding the study as a whole: Richness estimates generally favored naive over memory subsets. In several donors, about 5% of naive CD4 clonotypes appeared in common.

Here immunoSEQ multiplex PCR was the method, and the copy in TCRdb shows in-frame clones only, minus some. The profile shows 1.5 million to 1.9 million clones, approximately 98% of them singletons. The germline V gene has CDR1 SGHTA and CDR2 FQGNSA. The CDR3 sequence is 16 residues long. Trimming at V came to 3 bases and at J to 2 bases, leaving 5 bases not matched to a gene. Sequenced: naive CD4+ T cells sorted from blood. Subset given: CD45RA+ positively selected. This sequence was found in a man aged 30-40 years in good health. The chain couples TRBV7-2 to TRBJ2-3; TRBD2 matches 10 bases. The DNA of the CDR3 is TGTGCCAGCAGCTTTCAAGCGGGAGGGCACACAGATACGCAGTATTTT. It translates to CASSFQAGGHTDTQYF. Filled out from reference TRBV7-2 and TRBJ2-3, the complete variable domain reads GAGVSQSPSNKVTEKGKDVELRCDPISGHTALYWYRQSLGQGLEFLIYFQGNSAPDKSGLPSDRFSAERTGGSVSTLTIQRTQQEDSAVYLCASSFQAGGHTDTQYFGPGTRLTVL.